Below are 28 T cell receptor beta chains sequenced from a single sample in a study of post-analysis software for immune sequencing data. What these receptors recognize is not known. The TCR beta cDNA libraries carried unique molecular identifiers. TCRdb re-called the PCR reads with MiXCR, one entry per CDR3 protein. The sample contains 450,000 to 700,000 distinct CDR3 sequences, 44% of which appear only once. Points from the study as a whole: Elevated frequency relative to controls characterized several TRBV segments in patients, TRBV5-6, TRBV5-1 and TRBV20-1 among them.

Sample: blood. The receptors were gathered from a girl under 18 with multiple sclerosis.

This clonotype showed up just a few times. The J gene is TRBJ2-7, the V gene TRBV10-3; D is unclear. V was shortened by 0 bases and J by 7 bases, with 7 bases between the two germline ends. The CDR3 runs to 12 residues. Germline CDR1 reads ENHRY; CDR2 reads SYGVKD. CDR3 coding DNA: TGTGCCATCAGTGAGTCGGCAGATGAGCAGTACTTC. Amino acids: CAISESADEQYF.

The rearrangement uses TRBV2 and TRBJ1-2; 8 nucleotides match TRBD1. Germline V gene sequence: CDR1 SNHLY, CDR2 FYNNEI. The CDR3 is 11 residues long. Trimming cost V 9 bases and J 8 bases; bases outside gene matches: 5. CDR3 in DNA: TGTGCCAGTCAGGGGGCAGGCGGCTACACCTTC. Encoded protein: CASQGAGGYTF.

The rearrangement uses TRBV5-1 and TRBJ2-7; 9 nucleotides align to TRBD2. The CDR3 covers 16 residues. V was clipped by 3 bases and J by 4 bases; unmatched bases: 11. Germline V gene lookup returns CDR1 SGHRS and CDR2 YFSETQ. The CDR3 DNA reads TGCGCCAGCAGCTCCAAGGTAGCGGGAGATGTTTACGAGCAGTACTTC. This translates into CASSSKVAGDVYEQYF.

V usage is TRBV2 and J usage is TRBJ2-7, with 7 bases aligning to TRBD1. V shed 7 bases and J 3 bases; nucleotides not matched to a gene: 12. There are 15 residues in the CDR3. The germline gives CDR1 SNHLY, CDR2 FYNNEI. The CDR3, as DNA: TGTGCCAGCATTGCCTCGGGACAGCTTCTCTACGAGCAGTACTTC. Amino acid sequence: CASIASGQLLYEQYF.

The CDR3 bases are TGCAGTGCTAGAGGCGAACAGGCCCGGGAGGAGACCCAGTACTTC. It is translated as CSARGEQAREETQYF. V usage is TRBV20-1 and J usage is TRBJ2-5; TRBD2 might be the D (6 bases). Germline CDR1 DFQATT, CDR2 SNEGSKA (reference sequence). The V end lost 1 base, the J end lost 5 bases, and 17 bases lay between the germline ends. The CDR3 sequence is 15 residues long.

The chain employs TRBV4-1 and TRBJ1-1; D might be TRBD1 (6 bases). The germline gives CDR1 MGHRA, CDR2 YSYEKL. This CDR3 has 14 amino acids. V lost 4 bases to trimming and J lost 4 bases, with 13 bases between them. Here the CDR3 reads CASSPHREGTEAFF. CDR3 nucleotides: TGCGCCAGCAGCCCTCACAGGGAGGGCACTGAAGCTTTCTTT.

The V gene is TRBV5-1, the J gene TRBJ2-5; D is perhaps TRBD1 or TRBD2 (5 bases each). Trimming took off 3 bases at V and 1 base at J, with 10 bases between the two ends. CDR1 and CDR2 (germline): SGHRS, YFSETQ. The CDR3 covers 14 residues. CDR3 nucleotides: TGCGCCAGCAGCTCCGGGACCCCCCAAGAGACCCAGTACTTC. It specifies CASSSGTPQETQYF.

The chain is built from TRBV4-1 and TRBJ1-5; the match to TRBD1 covers 8 bases. The CDR3 loop spans 16 amino acids. Trimming removed 3 bases from V and 4 bases from J; junction bases left unmatched: 8. Germline loops: CDR1 MGHRA, CDR2 YSYEKL. The CDR3 DNA reads TGCGCCAGCAGCCATCCCGACAGGGGCCCAAATCAGCCCCAGCATTTT. This translates into CASSHPDRGPNQPQHF.

CDR3 residues: CASSPQGAGGTEAFF. The CDR3 bases are TGTGCCAGCAGCCCTCAGGGGGCGGGAGGCACTGAAGCTTTCTTT. The V gene is TRBV11-2, the J gene TRBJ1-1; 8 bases agree with TRBD1. V lost 5 bases, J lost 4 bases, and 9 bases stayed unmatched. This CDR3 comprises 15 residues. Germline CDR1 and CDR2: SGHAT and FQNNGV.

V usage is TRBV7-2 and J usage is TRBJ1-6; D is uncertain. The CDR3 length is 15 residues. V dropped 3 bases and J dropped 3 bases, with 9 bases sitting between them. Germline V gene sequence: CDR1 SGHTA, CDR2 FQGNSA. The CDR3 DNA reads as TGTGCCAGCAGCTTTCCGGGCCGCTATAATTCACCCCTCCACTTT. This encodes CASSFPGRYNSPLHF.

V usage is TRBV7-2 and J usage is TRBJ1-4, with a weak D call TRBD1 (5 bases). V shed 1 base and J shed 4 bases, with 10 bases lying between them. The CDR3 has 15 amino acids. The germline CDR1 and CDR2 sequences are SGHTA and FQGNSA. CDR3 bases: TGTGCCAGCAGCTTAGAGCAGGGCCTTAATGAAAAACTGTTTTTT. It codes for CASSLEQGLNEKLFF.

Note on this clonotype: Germline and junction disagree at one end, which may indicate a read error. The chain is built from TRBV6-5 and TRBJ2-7; TRBD2 is a possible D gene (6 bases). CDR1 MNHEY and CDR2 SVGAGI come from the germline V gene. CDR3 length equals 16 residues. CDR3 protein: CASSLRGLARSYEQYF. Written as DNA, the CDR3 is TGTGCCAGTAGTTTAAGGGGACTGGCCAGATCCTACGAGCAGTACTTC.

The chain couples TRBV10-3 to TRBJ2-1, with 9 bases lining up with TRBD2. Germline-derived CDR1 and CDR2 are ENHRY and SYGVKD. The CDR3 is 18 amino acids. With 2 bases clipped from V and 7 bases from J, the junction kept 15 bases outside the gene matches. CDR3 bases: TGTGCCATCAGTGAGGTTGATAGCGGGAGTCTCCTTAGGAATGAGCAGTTCTTC. Translating it yields CAISEVDSGSLLRNEQFF.

The chain is built from TRBV18 and TRBJ2-3; D could derive from TRBD1 or TRBD2 (6 bases each). This CDR3 is built from 18 residues. V was shortened by 6 bases and J by 2 bases, with 24 bases between the two germline ends. From germline, CDR1 is KGHSH and CDR2 LQKENI. The DNA for the CDR3 is TGTGCCAGCTCCACCATCGGGGGCTCAGGCTCCTTCACAGATACGCAGTATTTT. It translates to CASSTIGGSGSFTDTQYF.

The genes are TRBV12-3 or TRBV12-4 and TRBJ1-2, with TRBD1 as a possible D gene (6 bases). The germline V and J ends were trimmed by 2 bases and 2 bases, with 12 bases remaining between them. The length of the CDR3 is 15 residues. Here the CDR3 DNA reads TGTGCCAGCAGTTTACGGGGGGCGAGGAACTATGGCTACACCTTC. It translates to CASSLRGARNYGYTF.

This clonotype was counted a few times. The V gene is TRBV7-6, the J gene TRBJ2-1, with D perhaps TRBD1 or TRBD2 (5 bases each). CDR3 length: 16 residues. Between the trimmed V and J ends, which lost 5 bases and 0 bases, there was a span of 14 bases. The germline V gene has CDR1 SGHVS and CDR2 FNYEAQ. The CDR3 DNA reads TGTGCCAGCAGCAAGGGGACGGGCCTCTCCTACAATGAGCAGTTCTTC. Protein: CASSKGTGLSYNEQFF.

There are a few counts of this clonotype. The rearrangement links TRBV12-3 or TRBV12-4 to TRBJ2-7, with D tentatively TRBD2 (5 bases). The V end was cut by 3 bases, the J end by 2 bases, with 8 bases between. CDR3 size: 13 residues. The CDR3 DNA reads TGTGCCAGCAGTTTTACGGGAACCTACGAGCAGTACTTC. Residues: CASSFTGTYEQYF.

Only a few counts were recorded for this clonotype. V gene TRBV10-3 combines with J gene TRBJ2-3, with 9 bases identical to TRBD2. V lost 6 bases to trimming and J lost 5 bases; unmatched junction nucleotides: 9. CDR3 size: 15 residues. CDR1 ENHRY and CDR2 SYGVKD come from the germline V gene. The CDR3 here is CAISDSGSPGDTQYF. DNA of the CDR3: TGTGCCATCAGCGATAGCGGGAGTCCCGGAGATACGCAGTATTTT.

V gene TRBV6-6 combines with J gene TRBJ2-5; D is uncertain. The CDR3 has 14 amino acids. The V gene's germline CDR1 is MNHNY and CDR2 SVGAGI (reference sequence). Trimming removed 6 bases from V and 8 bases from J, with 19 bases in between. CDR3 sequence: CASRTERSSRTQYF. CDR3 DNA sequence: TGTGCCAGCAGGACCGAGAGATCTAGTAGAACCCAGTACTTC.

This clonotype appeared a few times. CDR3: CASSLRTGGSEQYF. Here the CDR3 DNA reads TGTGCCAGCAGCCTTAGGACAGGGGGCAGCGAGCAGTACTTC. V usage is TRBV7-2 and J usage is TRBJ2-7, with TRBD1 matching over 11 bases. V trimming: 5 bases; J trimming: 6 bases; junction bases outside the gene matches: 6. Germline CDR1 and CDR2: SGHTA and FQGNSA. The CDR3 runs to 14 residues.

The gene calls are TRBV4-1 and TRBJ2-3, with a weak D call TRBD2 (5 bases). Trimming pared 4 bases from V and 10 bases from J, leaving 15 bases between. Looked up from germline, CDR1 is MGHRA and CDR2 is YSYEKL. The CDR3 has 13 amino acids. The CDR3 DNA sequence: TGCGCCAGCAGCCCCGGAACTAGGATCGCGCAGTATTTT. As protein: CASSPGTRIAQYF.

The V and J genes are TRBV6-5 and TRBJ2-3; 7 bases are shared with TRBD1. The CDR3 is 16 amino acids. Unmatched junction bases numbered 6, after V lost 2 bases and J lost 1 base. Germline V CDR1 and CDR2: MNHEY, SVGAGI. The CDR3 DNA reads as TGTGCCAGCAGTTACCGAGGGACAGACGGCACAGATACGCAGTATTTT. It specifies CASSYRGTDGTDTQYF.

This sequence joins TRBV5-5 and TRBJ1-1; D call uncertain. The germline CDR1 and CDR2 sequences are SGHKS and YYEKEE (reference sequence). This CDR3 has 16 residues. The ends were cut back, 1 base at V and 2 bases at J, with 15 bases in the middle. The CDR3 region is CASSLRPDSFNTEAFF. CDR3 DNA: TGTGCCAGCAGCTTGAGGCCGGATTCTTTTAACACTGAAGCTTTCTTT.

This clonotype was seen a few times. The chain uses TRBV20-1 and TRBJ1-4; D unclear. The germline CDR1 and CDR2 sequences are DFQATT and SNEGSKA (reference sequence). The CDR3 consists of 11 residues. V lost 6 bases to trimming and J lost 3 bases, with 5 bases between them. The CDR3 bases are TGCAGTGCGGGATCTAATGAAAAACTGTTTTTT. Protein product: CSAGSNEKLFF.

This clonotype was seen a few times. The gene calls are TRBV6-5 and TRBJ2-5, with D possibly TRBD1 on 5 matching bases. The CDR3 loop spans 15 amino acids. Trimming cost V 0 bases and J 5 bases, with 13 bases left between them. The germline CDR1 and CDR2 sequences are MNHEY and SVGAGI. CDR3 amino acids: CASSYSAGRLETQYF. CDR3 coding DNA: TGTGCCAGCAGTTACTCGGCAGGGCGTTTGGAGACCCAGTACTTC.

V and J are TRBV25-1 and TRBJ2-3; D remains ambiguous. Trimming took 1 base from V and 6 from J, leaving 20 bases between them. Per germline, CDR1 MGHDK and CDR2 SYGVNS. The length of the CDR3 is 17 residues. In DNA form, the CDR3 reads TGTGCCAGCAGTGAATTGACGGACCTTGACCCTGGGGATACGCAGTATTTT. Translation gives CASSELTDLDPGDTQYF.

The rearrangement joins TRBV6-5 to TRBJ2-7, with TRBD1 identical over 9 bases. CDR3 length: 16 amino acids. V lost 2 bases, J lost 4 bases, and 9 bases stayed unmatched. The V gene's germline CDR1 is MNHEY and CDR2 SVGAGI. The CDR3 region is CASSYAGTGYMYEQYF. In DNA form, the CDR3 reads TGTGCCAGCAGTTACGCCGGGACAGGGTATATGTACGAGCAGTACTTC.

The chain couples TRBV10-3 to TRBJ2-7; D is perhaps TRBD1 (6 bases). From germline, CDR1 is ENHRY and CDR2 SYGVKD. The CDR3 covers 15 residues. Trimming stripped 3 bases from V and 4 bases from J, with 16 bases between. CDR3 protein: CAISERQEPGYEQYF. In DNA form, the CDR3 reads TGTGCCATCAGTGAAAGACAGGAACCAGGATACGAGCAGTACTTC.